The present T cell receptor (beta chain) was sequenced within a study of T cell responses to AZD1222 COVID-19 vaccine. Study-wide background: Second-dose intervals near 4 or 12 weeks were combined. Regarding the study as a whole: Elevations in Spike-specific TCR breadth and depth followed administration of two AZD1222 doses. There were vaccine-associated CD4 TCRs across spike, dominant at 160-218 and 743-854. Clonal diversity may have been underestimated in mostly white British donors.

Turning to this clone: Its antigen remains unknown.

Here immunoSEQ multiplex PCR was the method, and the copy in TCRdb shows in-frame clones only, minus some. Among 100,000 to 150,000 clones, over 85% were seen once, and the ten largest hold about 5%. The V gene lost 4 bases and the J gene lost 4 bases, with 10 bases spanning the gap. Germline-derived CDR1 and CDR2 are LNHDA and SQIVND (reference sequence). CDR3 length: 13 amino acids. J is TRBJ1-1 and V is TRBV19, with D perhaps TRBD1 (6 bases). The TCR originated in an adult in good health. The sequencing here drew on peripheral blood, taken on day 0 of AZD1222 vaccination. The CDR3 DNA reads TGTGCCAGTAGTACAGGGGTGGGCACTGAAGCTTTCTTT. This encodes CASSTGVGTEAFF.